Included here is one T cell receptor beta chain sequence, with context. Its matching antigen is unknown. Germline V gives CDR1 MNHEY, CDR2 SMNVEV (reference sequence). With 3 bases removed from V and 0 bases from J, the gap between germline ends came to 16 bases. The CDR3 totals 17 residues. The Oncomine TCR Beta short-read assay generated sequence data from the DNA of cultured CD4+ T cells. TCRdb used MiXCR to reprocess the PCR reads, holding one entry per CDR3 protein. The repertoire has approximately 15,000 distinct CDR3 sequences, roughly 25% of them found once; the top ten carry under 30%. This entry comes from a study of vaccination and CD4 T cells after COVID-19. Treatment meaning: approximately nine-day PBMC culture with coronavirus spike peptide pools or control peptides (ViraFEST assay).

Sample: cultured CD4+ T cells from blood. This TCR was recovered from a human donor with COVID-19. The chain couples TRBV27 to TRBJ2-3; D is possibly TRBD1 or TRBD2 (5 bases each). The CDR3 spells CASSFRAGAPSTDTQYF. The DNA of the CDR3 is TGTGCCAGCAGTTTTAGAGCCGGGGCGCCTAGCACAGATACGCAGTATTTT.